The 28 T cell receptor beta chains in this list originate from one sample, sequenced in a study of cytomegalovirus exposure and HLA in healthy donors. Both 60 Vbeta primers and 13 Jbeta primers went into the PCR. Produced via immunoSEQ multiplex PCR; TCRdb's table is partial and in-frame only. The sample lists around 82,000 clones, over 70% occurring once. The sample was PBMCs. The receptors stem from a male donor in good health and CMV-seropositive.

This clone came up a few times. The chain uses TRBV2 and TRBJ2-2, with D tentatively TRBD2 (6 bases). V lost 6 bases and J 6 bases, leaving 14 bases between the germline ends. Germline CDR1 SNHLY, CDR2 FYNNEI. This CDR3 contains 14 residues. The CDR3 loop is CASRTDLAAGELFF. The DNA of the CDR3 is TGTGCCAGCAGAACGGACTTAGCGGCCGGGGAGCTGTTTTTT.

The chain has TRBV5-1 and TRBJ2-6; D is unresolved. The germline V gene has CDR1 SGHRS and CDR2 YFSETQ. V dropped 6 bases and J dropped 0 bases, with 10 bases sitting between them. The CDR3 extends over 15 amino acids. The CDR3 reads CASTDLTSGANVLTF. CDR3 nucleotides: TGCGCCAGCACAGATTTAACCTCTGGGGCCAACGTCCTGACTTTC.

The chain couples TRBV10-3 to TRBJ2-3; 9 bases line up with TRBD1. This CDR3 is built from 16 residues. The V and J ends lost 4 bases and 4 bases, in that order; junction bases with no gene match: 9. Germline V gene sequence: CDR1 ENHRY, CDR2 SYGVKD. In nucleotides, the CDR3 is TGTGCCATCAGTGTGACCGGGACAGGGTTTTCAGATACGCAGTATTTT. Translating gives CAISVTGTGFSDTQYF.

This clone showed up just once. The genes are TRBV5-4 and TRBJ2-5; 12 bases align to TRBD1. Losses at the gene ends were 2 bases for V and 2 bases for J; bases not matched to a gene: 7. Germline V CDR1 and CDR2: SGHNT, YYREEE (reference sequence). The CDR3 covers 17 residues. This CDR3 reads CASSFGGQGASQETQYF. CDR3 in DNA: TGTGCCAGCAGCTTTGGGGGACAGGGGGCCTCGCAAGAGACCCAGTACTTC.

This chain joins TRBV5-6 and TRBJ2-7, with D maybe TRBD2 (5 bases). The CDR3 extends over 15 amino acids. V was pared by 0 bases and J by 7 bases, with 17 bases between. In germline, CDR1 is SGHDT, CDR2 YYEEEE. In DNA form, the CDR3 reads TGTGCCAGCAGCTTGGCCCTGACGGGGTCTCGGGAGCAGTACTTC. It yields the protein CASSLALTGSREQYF.

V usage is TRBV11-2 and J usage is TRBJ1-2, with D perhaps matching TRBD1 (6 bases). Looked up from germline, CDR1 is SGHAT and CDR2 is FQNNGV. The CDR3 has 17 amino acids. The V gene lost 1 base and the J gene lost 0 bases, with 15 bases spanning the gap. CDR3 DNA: TGTGCCAGCAGCTTAGGCCAGGGACACCAAGCTAACTATGGCTACACCTTC. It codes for CASSLGQGHQANYGYTF.

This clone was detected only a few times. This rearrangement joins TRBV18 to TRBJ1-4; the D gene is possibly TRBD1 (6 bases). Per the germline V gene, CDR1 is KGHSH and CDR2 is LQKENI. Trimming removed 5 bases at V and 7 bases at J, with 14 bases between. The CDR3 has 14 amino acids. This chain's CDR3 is CASSVGQNLEKLFF. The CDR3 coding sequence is TGTGCCAGCTCAGTCGGACAGAACCTTGAAAAACTGTTTTTT.

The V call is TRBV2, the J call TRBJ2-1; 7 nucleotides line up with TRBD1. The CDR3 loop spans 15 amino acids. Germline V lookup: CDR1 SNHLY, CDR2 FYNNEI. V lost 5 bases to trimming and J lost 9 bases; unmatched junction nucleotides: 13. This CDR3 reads CASSPLDRISSEQFF. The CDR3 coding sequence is TGTGCCAGCAGTCCGTTGGACAGGATTTCTTCTGAGCAGTTCTTC.

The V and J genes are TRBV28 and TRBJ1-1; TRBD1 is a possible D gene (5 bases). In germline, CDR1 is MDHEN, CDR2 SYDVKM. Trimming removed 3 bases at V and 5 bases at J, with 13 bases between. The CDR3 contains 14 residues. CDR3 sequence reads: CASSFPGRGTEAFF. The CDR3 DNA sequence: TGTGCCAGCAGTTTTCCGGGACGGGGGACTGAAGCTTTCTTT.

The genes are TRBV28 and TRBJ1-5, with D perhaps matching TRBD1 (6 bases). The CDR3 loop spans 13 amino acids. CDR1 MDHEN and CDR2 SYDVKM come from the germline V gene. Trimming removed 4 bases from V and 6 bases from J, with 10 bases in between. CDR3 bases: TGTGCCAGCAGTTCTCAGGGGTTTCAGCCCCAGCATTTT. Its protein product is CASSSQGFQPQHF.

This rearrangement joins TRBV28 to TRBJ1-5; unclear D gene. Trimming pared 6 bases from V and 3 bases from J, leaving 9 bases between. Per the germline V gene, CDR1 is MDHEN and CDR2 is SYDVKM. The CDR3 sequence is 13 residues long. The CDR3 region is CASRPGDNQPQHF. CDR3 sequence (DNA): TGTGCCAGCAGACCGGGTGACAATCAGCCCCAGCATTTT.

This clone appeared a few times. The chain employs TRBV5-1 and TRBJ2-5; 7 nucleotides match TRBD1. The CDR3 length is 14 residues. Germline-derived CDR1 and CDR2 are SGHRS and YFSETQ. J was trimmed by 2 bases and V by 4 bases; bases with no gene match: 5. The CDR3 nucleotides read TGCGCCAGCAGCCAATTGGGACAGCAAGAGACCCAGTACTTC. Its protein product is CASSQLGQQETQYF.

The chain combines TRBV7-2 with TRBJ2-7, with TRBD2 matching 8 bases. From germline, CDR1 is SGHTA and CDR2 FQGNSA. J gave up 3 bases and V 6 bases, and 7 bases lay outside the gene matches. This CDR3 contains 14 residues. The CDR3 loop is CASSRGGSNYEQYF. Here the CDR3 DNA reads TGTGCCAGCAGTCGCGGGGGGTCCAACTACGAGCAGTACTTC.

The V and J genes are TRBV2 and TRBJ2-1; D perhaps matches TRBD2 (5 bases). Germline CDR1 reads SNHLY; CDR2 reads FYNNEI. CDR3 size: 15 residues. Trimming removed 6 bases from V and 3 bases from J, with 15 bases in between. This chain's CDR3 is CASRDFRLIYNEQFF. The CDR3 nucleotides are TGTGCCAGCAGGGATTTTAGACTAATCTACAATGAGCAGTTCTTC.

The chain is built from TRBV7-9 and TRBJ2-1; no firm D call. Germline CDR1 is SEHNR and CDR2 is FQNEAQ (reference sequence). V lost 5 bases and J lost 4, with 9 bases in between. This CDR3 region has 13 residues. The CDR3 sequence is CASSETMYNEQFF. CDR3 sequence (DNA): TGTGCCAGCAGCGAAACAATGTACAATGAGCAGTTCTTC. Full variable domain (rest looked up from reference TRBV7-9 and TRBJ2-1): DTGVSQNPRHKITKRGQNVTFRCDPISEHNRLYWYRQTLGQGPEFLTYFQNEAQLEKSRLLSDRFSAERPKGSFSTLEIQRTEQGDSAMYLCASSETMYNEQFFGPGTRLTVL.

DNA for the CDR3: TGTGCCAGCAGTGGGAGGACAGGGGGCTTAGGCTACACCTTC. Residues: CASSGRTGGLGYTF. The chain joins TRBV6-6 to TRBJ1-2; 11 bases are a match to TRBD1. This CDR3 has 14 residues. The trim removed 5 bases at V and 8 bases at J, leaving 7 bases unmatched. CDR1 and CDR2 (germline): MNHNY, SVGAGI (reference sequence).

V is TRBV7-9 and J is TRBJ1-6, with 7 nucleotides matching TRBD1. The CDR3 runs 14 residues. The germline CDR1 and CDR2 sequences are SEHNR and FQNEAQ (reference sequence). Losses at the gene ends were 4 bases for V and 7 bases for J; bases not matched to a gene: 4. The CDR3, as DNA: TGTGCCAGCAGCTCTCGACAGGGCAATTCACCCCTCCACTTT. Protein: CASSSRQGNSPLHF.

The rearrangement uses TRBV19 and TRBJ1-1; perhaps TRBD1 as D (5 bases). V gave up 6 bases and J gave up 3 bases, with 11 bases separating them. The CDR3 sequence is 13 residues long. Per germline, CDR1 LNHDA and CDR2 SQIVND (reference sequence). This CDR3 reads CASSQGWDTEAFF. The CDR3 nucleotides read TGTGCCAGTAGCCAGGGTTGGGACACTGAAGCTTTCTTT.

CDR3 coding DNA: TGTGCCAGCAGCCCGGGGTCGGTTGAAGCTTTCTTT. It codes for CASSPGSVEAFF. The chain carries TRBV7-8 and TRBJ1-1; unclear D gene. The CDR3 covers 12 residues. The germline gives CDR1 SGHVS, CDR2 FQNEAQ. V was clipped by 5 bases and J by 7 bases, with 11 bases between them. Full variable domain (outside the CDR3, taken from reference TRBV7-8 and TRBJ1-1): GAGVSQSPRYKVAKRGQDVALRCDPISGHVSLFWYQQALGQGPEFLTYFQNEAQLDKSGLPSDRFFAERPEGSVSTLKIQRTQQEDSAVYLCASSPGSVEAFFGQGTRLTVV.

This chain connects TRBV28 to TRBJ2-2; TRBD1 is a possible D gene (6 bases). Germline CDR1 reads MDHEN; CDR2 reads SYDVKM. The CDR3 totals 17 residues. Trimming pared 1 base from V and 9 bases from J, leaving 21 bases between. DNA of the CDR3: TGTGCCAGCAGTTTATCATTGGACAGCTATGACGCCTGGGAGCTGTTTTTT. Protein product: CASSLSLDSYDAWELFF.

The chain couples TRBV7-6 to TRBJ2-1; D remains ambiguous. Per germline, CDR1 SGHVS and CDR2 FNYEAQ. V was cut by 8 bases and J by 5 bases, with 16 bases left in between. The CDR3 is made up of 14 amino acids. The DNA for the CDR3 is TGTGCCAGCGCCTTCGAACCGGCGGACAATGAGCAGTTCTTC. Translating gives CASAFEPADNEQFF.

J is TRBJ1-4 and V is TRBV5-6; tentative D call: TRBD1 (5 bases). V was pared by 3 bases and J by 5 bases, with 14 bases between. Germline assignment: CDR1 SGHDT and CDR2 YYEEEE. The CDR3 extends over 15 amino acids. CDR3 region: CASSSAAGVNEKLFF. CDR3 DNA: TGTGCCAGCAGCTCGGCCGCGGGGGTAAATGAAAAACTGTTTTTT.

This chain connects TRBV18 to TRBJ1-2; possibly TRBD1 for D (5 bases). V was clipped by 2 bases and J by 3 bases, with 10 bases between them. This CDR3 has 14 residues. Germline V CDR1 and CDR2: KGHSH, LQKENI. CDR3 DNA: TGTGCCAGCTCACCAGCCAGGGTAGACTATGGCTACACCTTC. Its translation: CASSPARVDYGYTF.

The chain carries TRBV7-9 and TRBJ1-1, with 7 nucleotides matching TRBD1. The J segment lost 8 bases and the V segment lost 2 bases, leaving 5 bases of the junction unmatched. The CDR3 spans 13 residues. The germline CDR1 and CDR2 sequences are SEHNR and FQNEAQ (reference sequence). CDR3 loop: CASSLKGAGEAFF. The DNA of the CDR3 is TGTGCCAGCAGCTTAAAGGGGGCTGGAGAAGCTTTCTTT.

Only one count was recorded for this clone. Written as DNA, the CDR3 is TGTGCCAGCAGTTACAAGGGGAAGGGCAATCAGCCCCAGCATTTT. The encoded protein is CASSYKGKGNQPQHF. The rearrangement joins TRBV28 to TRBJ1-5, with a possible D match to TRBD1 (5 bases). CDR1 and CDR2 (germline): MDHEN, SYDVKM. The V end lost 4 bases, the J end lost 2 bases, and 12 bases lay between the germline ends. The CDR3 runs 15 residues.

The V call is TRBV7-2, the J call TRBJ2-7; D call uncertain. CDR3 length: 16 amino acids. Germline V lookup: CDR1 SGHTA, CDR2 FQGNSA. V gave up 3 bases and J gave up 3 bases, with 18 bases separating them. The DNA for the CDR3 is TGTGCCAGCAGCTTTTCTTCTTATGGCCGTAACTACGAGCAGTACTTC. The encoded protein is CASSFSSYGRNYEQYF.

CDR3 nucleotide sequence: TGTGCCAGCAGCCAGGGACAGGGTGGGGCCGGGGAGCTGTTTTTT. It codes for CASSQGQGGAGELFF. This chain uses TRBV7-6 with TRBJ2-2; 9 nucleotides match TRBD1. The V and J ends lost 5 bases and 6 bases, in that order; junction bases with no gene match: 7. The germline V gene has CDR1 SGHVS and CDR2 FNYEAQ. CDR3 size: 15 residues.

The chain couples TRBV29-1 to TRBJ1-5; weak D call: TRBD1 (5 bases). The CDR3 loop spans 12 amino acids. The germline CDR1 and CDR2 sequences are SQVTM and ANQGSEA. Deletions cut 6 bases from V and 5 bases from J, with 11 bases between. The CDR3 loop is CSVSDIDQPQHF. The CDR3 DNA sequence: TGCAGCGTGTCGGACATCGATCAGCCCCAGCATTTT. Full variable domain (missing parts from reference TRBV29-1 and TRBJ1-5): SAVISQKPSRDICQRGTSLTIQCQVDSQVTMMFWYRQQPGQSLTLIATANQGSEATYESGFVIDKFPISRPNLTFSTLTVSNMSPEDSSIYLCSVSDIDQPQHFGDGTRLSIL.